Presented here are 13 T cell receptor beta chains from one specimen sequenced in a study of T cells of healthy individuals. MiXCR was run by TCRdb on the 5' RACE reads, yielding one entry per CDR3 protein. The sample carries approximately 58,000 distinct CDR3 sequences, around 15% recorded once. The receptors here all came from a human donor in good health.

CDR3: CASSLTRDADTQYF. CDR3 nucleotide sequence: TGTGCCAGCAGCTTAACCAGGGACGCAGATACGCAGTATTTT. V and J are TRBV7-3 and TRBJ2-3; possibly TRBD1 or TRBD2 for D (5 bases each). The CDR3 spans 14 residues. Germline CDR1 is SGHTA and CDR2 is FQGTGA. The V gene lost 0 bases and the J gene lost 4 bases, with 8 bases spanning the gap.

This clonotype has at least ten counts. The genes are TRBV27 and TRBJ2-6, with a tentative D call TRBD2 (6 bases). V lost 5 bases and J 4 bases, leaving 12 bases between the germline ends. Germline V CDR1 and CDR2: MNHEY, SMNVEV (reference sequence). This CDR3 spans 15 amino acids. CDR3 sequence (DNA): TGTGCCAGCAGTACAGGAGGGCTCGGGGCCAACGTCCTGACTTTC. It is translated as CASSTGGLGANVLTF.

There are a few counts of this clonotype. This chain links TRBV18 with TRBJ2-7; D remains ambiguous. This CDR3 has 11 residues. Germline CDR1 reads KGHSH; CDR2 reads LQKENI. V dropped 5 bases and J dropped 1 base, with 3 bases sitting between them. This CDR3 reads CASSKSYEQYF. CDR3 in DNA: TGTGCCAGCTCAAAATCCTACGAGCAGTACTTC.

The V and J genes are TRBV2 and TRBJ2-3; the D gene is possibly TRBD2 (5 bases). From germline, CDR1 is SNHLY and CDR2 FYNNEI. V dropped 5 bases and J dropped 5 bases, with 14 bases sitting between them. There are 14 residues in the CDR3. CDR3 DNA: TGTGCCAGCAGTCTTACTAGTTACGGAGATACGCAGTATTTT. It translates to CASSLTSYGDTQYF.

As DNA, the CDR3 is TGTGCCAGCAGTGAAGGTGGGACAGGGTACCACGAGCAGTACTTC. It codes for CASSEGGTGYHEQYF. The chain links TRBV6-1 to TRBJ2-7; 9 bases map to TRBD1. Germline CDR1 is MNHNS and CDR2 is SASEGT. V lost 1 base and J lost 5; bases outside the gene matches: 6. CDR3 length: 15 residues.

The V gene is TRBV12-3 or TRBV12-4, the J gene TRBJ2-5; the D gene could be TRBD1 or TRBD2 (6 bases each). V dropped 2 bases and J dropped 5 bases, with 18 bases sitting between them. The CDR3 loop spans 16 amino acids. CDR3 nucleotides: TGTGCCAGCAGTTTAAAAAGAACGGGGGCCGAGGAGACCCAGTACTTC. It yields the protein CASSLKRTGAEETQYF.

The chain combines TRBV12-3 or TRBV12-4 with TRBJ2-3; D is unresolved. The CDR3 sequence is 12 residues long. The germline V and J ends were trimmed by 6 bases and 8 bases, with 12 bases remaining between them. The CDR3 nucleotides read TGTGCCAGCAGGGGTTCGCTGGGTACGCAGTATTTT. It specifies CASRGSLGTQYF.

This clonotype was seen at least ten times. The chain combines TRBV7-2 with TRBJ2-5, with 8 bases that match TRBD2. Germline lookup yields CDR1 SGHTA and CDR2 FQGNSA. The CDR3 has 16 residues. J was trimmed by 1 base and V by 1 base; bases with no gene match: 5. DNA of the CDR3: TGTGCCAGCAGCTTAGTAGCGGGGCGGGGCCAAGAGACCCAGTACTTC. It specifies CASSLVAGRGQETQYF.

CDR3 bases: TGTGCCAGCAGCTCACAAAGCGGGGAGACCCAGTACTTC. Translating gives CASSSQSGETQYF. This chain uses TRBV7-2 with TRBJ2-5, with D possibly being TRBD2 (6 bases). V lost 4 bases, J lost 5 bases, and 11 bases lay in between. CDR1 is SGHTA, CDR2 FQGNSA, per germline. CDR3 length equals 13 residues.

This rearrangement joins TRBV3-1 to TRBJ2-5; the match to TRBD2 covers 12 bases. The CDR3 spans 16 residues. From germline, CDR1 is LGHDT and CDR2 YNNKEL (reference sequence). Unmatched junction bases numbered 2, after V lost 0 bases and J lost 3 bases. The CDR3 sequence: CASSQEASGREETQYF. CDR3 bases: TGTGCCAGCAGCCAAGAGGCTAGCGGGAGGGAAGAGACCCAGTACTTC.

This clonotype was counted many times. The chain carries TRBV7-9 and TRBJ2-3; 7 bases are a match to TRBD1. V trimming: 6 bases; J trimming: 9 bases; junction bases outside the gene matches: 15. The germline CDR1 and CDR2 sequences are SEHNR and FQNEAQ (reference sequence). CDR3 size: 15 residues. CDR3 sequence (DNA): TGTGCCAGCAGAAGCCGGTGGGACAGTGCAGGAACGCAGTATTTT. It translates to CASRSRWDSAGTQYF.

This clonotype occurred many times. This chain uses TRBV20-1 with TRBJ1-2; 7 bases match TRBD1. CDR3 length: 14 residues. Germline V gives CDR1 DFQATT, CDR2 SNEGSKA (reference sequence). V lost 6 bases and J lost 4; bases outside the gene matches: 11. The CDR3 DNA follows: TGCAGTGCCAAGGAGGGGGCTTCGGGCTATGGCTACACCTTC. It yields the protein CSAKEGASGYGYTF.

In nucleotides, the CDR3 is TGCGCCAGCAGCTTGAGTTTGGGACTAGCGGGTGAGACCCAGTACTTC. It yields the protein CASSLSLGLAGETQYF. This sequence joins TRBV5-1 and TRBJ2-5; 12 bases line up with TRBD2. Germline V gives CDR1 SGHRS, CDR2 YFSETQ. The length of the CDR3 is 16 residues. Unmatched junction bases numbered 6, after V lost 1 base and J lost 5 bases.